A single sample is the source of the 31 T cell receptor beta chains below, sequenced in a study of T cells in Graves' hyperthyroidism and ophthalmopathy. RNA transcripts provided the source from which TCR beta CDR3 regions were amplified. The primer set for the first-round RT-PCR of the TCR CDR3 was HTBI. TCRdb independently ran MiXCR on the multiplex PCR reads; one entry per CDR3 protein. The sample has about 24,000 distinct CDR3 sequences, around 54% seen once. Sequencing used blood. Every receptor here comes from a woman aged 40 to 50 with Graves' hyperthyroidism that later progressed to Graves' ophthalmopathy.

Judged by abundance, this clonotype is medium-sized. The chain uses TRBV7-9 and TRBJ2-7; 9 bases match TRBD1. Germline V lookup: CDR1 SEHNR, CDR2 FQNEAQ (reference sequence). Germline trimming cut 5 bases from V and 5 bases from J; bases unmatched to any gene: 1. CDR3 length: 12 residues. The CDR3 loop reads CASSGTGNEQYF. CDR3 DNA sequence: TGTGCCAGCAGCGGGACAGGGAACGAGCAGTACTTC.

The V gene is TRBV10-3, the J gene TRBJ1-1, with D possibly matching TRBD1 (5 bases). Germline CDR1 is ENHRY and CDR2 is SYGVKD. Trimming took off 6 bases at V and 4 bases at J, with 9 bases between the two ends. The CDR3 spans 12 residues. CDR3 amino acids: CAIRTDITEAFF. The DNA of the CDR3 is TGTGCCATCAGGACAGACATCACTGAAGCTTTCTTT.

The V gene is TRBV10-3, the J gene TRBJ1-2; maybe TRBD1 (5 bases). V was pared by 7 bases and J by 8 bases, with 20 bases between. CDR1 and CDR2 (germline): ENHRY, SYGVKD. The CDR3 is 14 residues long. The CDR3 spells CAIKWVSHSGGYTF. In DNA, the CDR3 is TGTGCCATCAAGTGGGTTTCCCATTCAGGGGGCTACACCTTC.

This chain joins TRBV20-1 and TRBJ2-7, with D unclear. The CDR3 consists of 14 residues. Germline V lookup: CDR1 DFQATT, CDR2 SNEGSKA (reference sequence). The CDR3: CSAVFAENTYEQYF. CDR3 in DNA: TGCAGCGCGGTTTTTGCGGAGAACACCTACGAGCAGTACTTC.

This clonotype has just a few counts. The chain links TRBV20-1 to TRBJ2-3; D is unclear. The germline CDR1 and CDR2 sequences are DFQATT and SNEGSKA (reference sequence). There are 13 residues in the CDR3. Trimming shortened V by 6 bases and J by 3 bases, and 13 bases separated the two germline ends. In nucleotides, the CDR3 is TGCAGTGCCCTCATTCTCATAACAGATACGCAGTATTTT. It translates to CSALILITDTQYF.

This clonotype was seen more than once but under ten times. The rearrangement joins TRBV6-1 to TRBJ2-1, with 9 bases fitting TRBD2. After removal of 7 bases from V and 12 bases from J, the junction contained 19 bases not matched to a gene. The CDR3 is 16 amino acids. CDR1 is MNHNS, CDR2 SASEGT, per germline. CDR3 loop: CASKRTSATSTDTQFF. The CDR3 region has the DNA TGTGCCAGCAAAAGGACTAGCGCCACCAGCACAGATACGCAGTTCTTC.

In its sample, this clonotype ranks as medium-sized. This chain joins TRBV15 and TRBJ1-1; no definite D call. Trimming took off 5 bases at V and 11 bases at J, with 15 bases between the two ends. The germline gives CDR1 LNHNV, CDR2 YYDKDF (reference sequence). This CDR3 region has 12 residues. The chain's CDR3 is CATSGLLGKAFF. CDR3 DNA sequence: TGTGCCACCAGCGGACTTCTAGGGAAGGCTTTCTTT. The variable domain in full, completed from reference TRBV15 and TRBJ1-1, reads DAMVIQNPRYQVTQFGKPVTLSCSQTLNHNVMYWYQQKSSQAPKLLFHYYDKDFNNEADTPDNFQSRRPNTSFCFLDIRSPGLGDTAMYLCATSGLLGKAFFGQGTRLTVV.

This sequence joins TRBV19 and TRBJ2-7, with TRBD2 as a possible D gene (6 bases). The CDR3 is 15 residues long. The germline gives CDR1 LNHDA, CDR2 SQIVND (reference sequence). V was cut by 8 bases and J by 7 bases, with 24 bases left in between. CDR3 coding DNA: TGTGCCAGTCAGGCGGGAACCCTGAGCACCGGGGAGCAGTACTTC. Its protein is CASQAGTLSTGEQYF.

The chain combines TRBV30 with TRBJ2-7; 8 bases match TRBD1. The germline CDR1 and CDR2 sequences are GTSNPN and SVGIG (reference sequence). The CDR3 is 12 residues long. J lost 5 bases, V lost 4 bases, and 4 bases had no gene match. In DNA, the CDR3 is TGTGCCTGGACCAGGGGGCTGGACGAGCAGTACTTC. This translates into CAWTRGLDEQYF. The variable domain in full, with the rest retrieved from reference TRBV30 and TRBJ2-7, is SQTIHQWPATLVQPVGSPLSLECTVEGTSNPNLYWYRQAAGRGLQLLFYSVGIGQISSEVPQNLSASRPQDRQFILSSKKLLLSDSGFYLCAWTRGLDEQYFGPGTRLTVT.

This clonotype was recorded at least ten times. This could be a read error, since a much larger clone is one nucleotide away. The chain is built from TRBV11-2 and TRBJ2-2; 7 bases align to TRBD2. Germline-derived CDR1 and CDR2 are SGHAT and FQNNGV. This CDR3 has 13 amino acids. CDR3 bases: TGTGCCAGCAGCCGGGGGGAGACCGGGGAGCTGTCTTTT. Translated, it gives CASSRGETGELSF.

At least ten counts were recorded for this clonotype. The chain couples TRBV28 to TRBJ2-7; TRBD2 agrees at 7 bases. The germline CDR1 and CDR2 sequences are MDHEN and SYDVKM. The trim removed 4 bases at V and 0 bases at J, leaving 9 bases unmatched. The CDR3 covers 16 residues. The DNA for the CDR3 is TGTGCCAGCAGTTCCCCGGGGGGTCGTAGCTCCTACGAGCAGTACTTC. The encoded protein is CASSSPGGRSSYEQYF.

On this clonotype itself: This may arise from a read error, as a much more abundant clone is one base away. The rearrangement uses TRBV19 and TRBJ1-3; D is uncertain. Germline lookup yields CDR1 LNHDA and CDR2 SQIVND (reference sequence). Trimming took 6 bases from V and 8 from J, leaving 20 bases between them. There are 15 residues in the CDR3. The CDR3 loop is CASSKGGMVGHTIYF. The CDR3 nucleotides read TGTGCCAGTAGCAAGGGCGGGATGGTAGGACACACCATATATTTT.

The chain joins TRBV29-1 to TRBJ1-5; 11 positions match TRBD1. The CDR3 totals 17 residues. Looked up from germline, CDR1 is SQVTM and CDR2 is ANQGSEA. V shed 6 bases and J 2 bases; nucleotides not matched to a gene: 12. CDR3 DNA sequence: TGCAGCGTCGGTTTTGGGACAGGGGGAGGAGGCAATCAGCCCCAGCATTTT. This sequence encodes CSVGFGTGGGGNQPQHF.

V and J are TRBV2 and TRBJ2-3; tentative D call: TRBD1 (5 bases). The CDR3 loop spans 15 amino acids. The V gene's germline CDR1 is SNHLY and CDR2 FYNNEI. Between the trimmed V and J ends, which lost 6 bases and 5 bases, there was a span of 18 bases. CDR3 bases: TGTGCCAGCAGGCCCCTTGCGACAGAGAGAGATACGCAGTATTTT. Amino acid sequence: CASRPLATERDTQYF.

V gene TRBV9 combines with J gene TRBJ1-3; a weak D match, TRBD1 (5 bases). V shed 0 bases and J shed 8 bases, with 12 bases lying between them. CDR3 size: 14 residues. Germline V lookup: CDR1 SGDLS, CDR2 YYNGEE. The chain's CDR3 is CASSVGIGQDTIYF. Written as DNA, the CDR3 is TGTGCCAGCAGCGTAGGTATAGGACAAGACACCATATATTTT.

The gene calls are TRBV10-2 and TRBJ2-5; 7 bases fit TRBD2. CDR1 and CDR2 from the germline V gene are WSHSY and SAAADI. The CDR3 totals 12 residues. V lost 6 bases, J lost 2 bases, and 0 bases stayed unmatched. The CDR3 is CASRGGQETQYF. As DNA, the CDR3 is TGCGCCAGCAGGGGAGGGCAAGAGACCCAGTACTTC.

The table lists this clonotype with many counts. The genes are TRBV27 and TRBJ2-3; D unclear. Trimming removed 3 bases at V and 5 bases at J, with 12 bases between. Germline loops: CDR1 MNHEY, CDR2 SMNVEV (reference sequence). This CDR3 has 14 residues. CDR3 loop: CASSFEVSRDTQYF. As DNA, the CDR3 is TGTGCCAGCAGTTTTGAAGTTTCGAGAGATACGCAGTATTTT.

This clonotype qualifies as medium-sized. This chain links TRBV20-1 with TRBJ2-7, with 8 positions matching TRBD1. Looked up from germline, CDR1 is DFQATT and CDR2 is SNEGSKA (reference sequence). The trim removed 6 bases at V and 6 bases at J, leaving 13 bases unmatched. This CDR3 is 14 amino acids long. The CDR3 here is CSAVSGQASVEQYF. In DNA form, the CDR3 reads TGCAGTGCGGTATCGGGACAGGCTTCCGTCGAGCAGTACTTC.

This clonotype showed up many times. DNA of the CDR3: TGTGCCAGCCGAACCAAGGGGACTAGCGGGAGTTCGCAGTATTTT. Its translation is CASRTKGTSGSSQYF. The rearrangement uses TRBV5-8 and TRBJ2-3; TRBD2 matches 14 bases. This CDR3 is 15 amino acids long. Trimming cost V 7 bases and J 10 bases; bases outside gene matches: 11. The germline CDR1 and CDR2 sequences are SGHTS and YDEGEE. Using reference TRBV5-8 and TRBJ2-3 for the parts outside the CDR3, the full variable domain is EAGVTQSPTHLIKTRGQQATLRCSPISGHTSVYWYQQALGLGLQFLLWYDEGEERNRGNFPPRFSGRQFPNYSSELNVNALELEDSALYLCASRTKGTSGSSQYFGPGTRLTVL.

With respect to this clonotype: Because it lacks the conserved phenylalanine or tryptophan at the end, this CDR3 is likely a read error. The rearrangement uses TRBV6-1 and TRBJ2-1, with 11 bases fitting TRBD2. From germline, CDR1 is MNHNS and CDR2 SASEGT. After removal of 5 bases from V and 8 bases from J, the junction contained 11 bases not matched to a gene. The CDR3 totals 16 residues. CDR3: CASSQGLAVNRDEQFL. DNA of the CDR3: TGTGCCAGCAGTCAGGGACTAGCGGTCAATAGGGATGAGCAGTTCCTC.

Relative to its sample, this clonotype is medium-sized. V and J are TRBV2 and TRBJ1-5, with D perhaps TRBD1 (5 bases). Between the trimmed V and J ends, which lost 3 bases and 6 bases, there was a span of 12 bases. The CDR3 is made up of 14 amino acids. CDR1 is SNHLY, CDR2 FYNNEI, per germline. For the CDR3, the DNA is TGTGCCAGCAGTGACCAGGTGGGGACTCAGCCCCAGCATTTT. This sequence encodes CASSDQVGTQPQHF.

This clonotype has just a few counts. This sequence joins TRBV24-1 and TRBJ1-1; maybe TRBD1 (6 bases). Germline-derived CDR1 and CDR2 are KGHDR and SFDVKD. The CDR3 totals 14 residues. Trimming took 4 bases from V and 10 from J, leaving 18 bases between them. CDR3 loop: CATSETDRPRGAFF. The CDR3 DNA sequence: TGTGCCACCAGTGAGACCGACAGGCCAAGAGGAGCTTTCTTT.

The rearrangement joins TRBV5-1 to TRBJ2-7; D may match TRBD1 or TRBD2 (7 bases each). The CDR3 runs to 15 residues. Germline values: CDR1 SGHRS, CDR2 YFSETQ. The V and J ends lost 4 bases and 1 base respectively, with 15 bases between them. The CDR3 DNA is TGCGCCAGCAGCCCTCAGGGGGGGAGGTCCTACGAGCAGTACTTC. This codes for CASSPQGGRSYEQYF.

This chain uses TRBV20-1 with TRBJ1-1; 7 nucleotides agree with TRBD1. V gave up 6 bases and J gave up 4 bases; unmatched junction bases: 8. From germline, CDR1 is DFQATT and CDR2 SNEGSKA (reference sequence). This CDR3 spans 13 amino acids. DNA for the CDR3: TGCAGTGCGGTCGACAGGGCCCTCACTGAAGCTTTCTTT. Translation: CSAVDRALTEAFF.

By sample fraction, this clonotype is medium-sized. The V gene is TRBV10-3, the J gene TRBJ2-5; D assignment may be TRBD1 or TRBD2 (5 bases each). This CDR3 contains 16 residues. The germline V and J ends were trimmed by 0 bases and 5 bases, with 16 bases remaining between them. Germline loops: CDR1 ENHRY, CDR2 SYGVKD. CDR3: CAISESNGGEGETQYF. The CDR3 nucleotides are TGTGCCATCAGTGAGTCGAATGGGGGAGAAGGCGAGACCCAGTACTTC.

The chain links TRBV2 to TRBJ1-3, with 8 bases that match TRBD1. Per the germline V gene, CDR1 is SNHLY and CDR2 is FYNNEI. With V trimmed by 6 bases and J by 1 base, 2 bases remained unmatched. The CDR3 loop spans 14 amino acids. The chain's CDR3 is CASRRDRSGNTIYF. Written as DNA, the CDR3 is TGTGCCAGCAGGAGGGACAGGTCTGGAAACACCATATATTTT. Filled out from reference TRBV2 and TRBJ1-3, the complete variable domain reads EPEVTQTPSHQVTQMGQEVILRCVPISNHLYFYWYRQILGQKVEFLVSFYNNEISEKSEIFDDQFSVERPDGSNFTLKIRSTKLEDSAMYFCASRRDRSGNTIYFGEGSWLTVV.

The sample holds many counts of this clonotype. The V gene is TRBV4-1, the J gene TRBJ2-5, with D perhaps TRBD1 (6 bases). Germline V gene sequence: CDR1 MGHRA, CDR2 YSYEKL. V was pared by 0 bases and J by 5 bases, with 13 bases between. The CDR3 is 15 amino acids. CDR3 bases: TGCGCCAGCAGCCAAGAAAGGGGGTTTCGGGAGACCCAGTACTTC. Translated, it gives CASSQERGFRETQYF.

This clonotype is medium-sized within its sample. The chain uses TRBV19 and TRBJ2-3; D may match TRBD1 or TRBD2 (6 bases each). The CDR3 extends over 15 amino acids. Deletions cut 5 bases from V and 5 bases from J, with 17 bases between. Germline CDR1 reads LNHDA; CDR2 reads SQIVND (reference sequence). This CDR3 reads CASSRSGGAEDTQYF. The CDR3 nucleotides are TGTGCCAGTAGTCGTTCCGGGGGCGCGGAAGATACGCAGTATTTT.

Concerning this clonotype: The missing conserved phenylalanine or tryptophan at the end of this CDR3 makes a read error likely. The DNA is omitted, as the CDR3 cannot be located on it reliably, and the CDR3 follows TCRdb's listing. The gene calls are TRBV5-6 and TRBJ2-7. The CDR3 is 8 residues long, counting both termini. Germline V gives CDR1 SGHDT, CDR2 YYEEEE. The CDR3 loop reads CASSLGLS.

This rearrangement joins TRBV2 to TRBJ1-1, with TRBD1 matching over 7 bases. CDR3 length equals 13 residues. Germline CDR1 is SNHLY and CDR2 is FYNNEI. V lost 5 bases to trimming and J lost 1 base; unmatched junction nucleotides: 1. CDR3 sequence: CASSWTGNTEAFF. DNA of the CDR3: TGTGCCAGCAGTTGGACAGGGAACACTGAAGCTTTCTTT.

The CDR3 DNA sequence: TGTGCCATCAGTGGGACGAGCTCCTACAATGAGCAGTTCTTC. Translated: CAISGTSSYNEQFF. The V gene is TRBV10-3, the J gene TRBJ2-1; D is unclear. This CDR3 region has 14 residues. In germline, CDR1 is ENHRY, CDR2 SYGVKD. Trimming shortened V by 4 bases and J by 0 bases, and 7 bases separated the two germline ends.